Following are 19 T cell receptor beta chains from one sample sequenced in a study of cytomegalovirus exposure and HLA in healthy donors (dated by TCRdb to about 2017). Libraries were prepared through the immunoSEQ multiplex PCR assay. For the multiplex PCR, a mixture combining 60 forward primers for TCR Vbeta segments and 13 reverse primers for TCR Jbeta segments was used. What TCRdb holds here is the immuneACCESS table cut down to in-frame rearrangements. Part of the clones is not present; checked against another copy, under half of the missing clones reflect an unresolved V gene, and the others are unexplained. The sample yields 95,000 to 100,000 clones; approximately 74% were counted once. The top ten clones comprise approximately 2% of the sample. Input material: PBMCs. The receptors come from a woman in her thirties or forties in good health and CMV-seronegative.

The chain couples TRBV6-6 to TRBJ1-1; tentatively, D is TRBD1 (6 bases). Germline V gene lookup returns CDR1 MNHNY and CDR2 SVGAGI (reference sequence). The CDR3 sequence is 16 residues long. V shed 6 bases and J shed 3 bases, with 20 bases lying between them. The CDR3, as DNA: TGTGCCAGCAGGGACGGGGGGGCGCTCCCCTACACTGAAGCTTTCTTT. Amino acids: CASRDGGALPYTEAFF.

The gene calls are TRBV27 and TRBJ2-7; TRBD2 agrees at 14 bases. Trimming at V came to 8 bases and at J to 7 bases, leaving 7 bases not matched to a gene. This CDR3 has 14 amino acids. Germline CDR1 and CDR2: MNHEY and SMNVEV (reference sequence). CDR3 residues: CASGRTSGRLEQYF. The CDR3 coding sequence is TGTGCCAGCGGGCGGACTAGCGGGAGGTTAGAGCAGTACTTC.

In this sample, this clone turned up a few times. The V gene is TRBV6-1, the J gene TRBJ2-1, with 10 bases aligning to TRBD2. V was clipped by 10 bases and J by 10 bases; unmatched bases: 16. Germline V gene data show CDR1 as MNHNS and CDR2 as SASEGT. The CDR3 totals 15 residues. In nucleotides, the CDR3 is TGTGCCACCACCCAAGAGCTAGGTAGCGGGGGGGAGCAGTTCTTC. Protein sequence: CATTQELGSGGEQFF.

This clone was recorded only once. J is TRBJ1-3 and V is TRBV30; maybe TRBD1 (5 bases). Trimming shortened V by 3 bases and J by 0 bases, and 12 bases separated the two germline ends. The CDR3 totals 15 residues. Germline V CDR1 and CDR2: GTSNPN, SVGIG (reference sequence). DNA for the CDR3: TGTGCCTGGAGGGGCAGGGATATCTCTGGAAACACCATATATTTT. Its translation is CAWRGRDISGNTIYF.

This clone was counted only a few times. V usage is TRBV27 and J usage is TRBJ2-3, with 13 positions matching TRBD2. V trimming: 1 base; J trimming: 0 bases; junction bases outside the gene matches: 1. Germline CDR1 reads MNHEY; CDR2 reads SMNVEV (reference sequence). The CDR3 loop spans 17 amino acids. CDR3 region: CASSLWGLAGSTDTQYF. The CDR3 DNA reads TGTGCCAGCAGTTTATGGGGACTAGCGGGGAGCACAGATACGCAGTATTTT.

For this clone: Since the CDR3 does not end with the conserved phenylalanine or tryptophan, this likely comes from a read error. This chain uses TRBV7-2 with TRBJ2-3; 8 nucleotides align to TRBD1. With 6 bases clipped from V and 7 bases from J, the junction kept 9 bases outside the gene matches. This CDR3 spans 14 amino acids. The germline CDR1 and CDR2 sequences are SGHTA and FQGNSA. CDR3 protein: CASSPGGPGNTQYS. DNA for the CDR3: TGTGCCAGCAGTCCAGGGGGCCCCGGGAATACGCAGTATTCT.

The CDR3 sequence: CASSLGQYTTGELFF. DNA of the CDR3: TGTGCCAGCAGCTTGGGACAGTATACCACCGGGGAGCTGTTTTTT. The chain employs TRBV11-2 and TRBJ2-2; 7 positions match TRBD1. V was pared by 3 bases and J by 4 bases, with 5 bases of the junction left unmatched. This CDR3 is 15 amino acids long. CDR1 SGHAT and CDR2 FQNNGV come from the germline V gene.

The CDR3 loop reads CASSQTGFNSPLHF. The CDR3 nucleotides are TGTGCCAGCAGCCAAACAGGGTTTAATTCACCCCTCCACTTT. This sequence joins TRBV7-9 and TRBJ1-6; D is perhaps TRBD1 (6 bases). The CDR3 totals 14 residues. Germline V CDR1 and CDR2: SEHNR, FQNEAQ (reference sequence). V was clipped by 5 bases and J by 6 bases, with 11 bases between them. The full variable domain, with the rest looked up from reference TRBV7-9 and TRBJ1-6, is DTGVSQNPRHKITKRGQNVTFRCDPISEHNRLYWYRQTLGQGPEFLTYFQNEAQLEKSRLLSDRFSAERPKGSFSTLEIQRTEQGDSAMYLCASSQTGFNSPLHFGNGTRLTVT.

CDR3 DNA: TGTGCCAGCAGCCTACAGGGCGGTGGGGGAAACACCATATATTTT. Translation gives CASSLQGGGGNTIYF. V gene TRBV28 combines with J gene TRBJ1-3; tentatively, D is TRBD1 (6 bases). CDR1 MDHEN and CDR2 SYDVKM come from the germline V gene. V was clipped by 6 bases and J by 4 bases, with 16 bases between them. The CDR3 spans 15 residues.

The CDR3 bases are TGTGCCAGCAGCATAGGACAGGGAAAGGGTTACGAGCAGTACTTC. Its protein product is CASSIGQGKGYEQYF. The rearrangement joins TRBV11-2 to TRBJ2-7, with 8 positions matching TRBD1. The germline gives CDR1 SGHAT, CDR2 FQNNGV. The CDR3 is made up of 15 amino acids. The V gene end was trimmed by 5 bases and the J gene end by 4 bases; junction bases not matched to a gene: 10.

The CDR3 region is CASSRAPRDFQSEQYF. The CDR3 nucleotides are TGTGCCAGCAGTCGGGCCCCTCGGGACTTTCAATCTGAGCAGTACTTC. The chain couples TRBV28 to TRBJ2-7; tentatively, D is TRBD2 (6 bases). Per the germline V gene, CDR1 is MDHEN and CDR2 is SYDVKM. The CDR3 covers 16 residues. V dropped 5 bases and J dropped 7 bases, with 24 bases sitting between them. Complete variable domain (other parts from reference TRBV28 and TRBJ2-7): DVKVTQSSRYLVKRTGEKVFLECVQDMDHENMFWYRQDPGLGLRLIYFSYDVKMKEKGDIPEGYSVSREKKERFSLILESASTNQTSMYLCASSRAPRDFQSEQYFGPGTRLTVT.

Comments on this clone: Sequence at one end of the junction differs from germline and may be a read error. This rearrangement joins TRBV7-9 to TRBJ2-5, with D maybe TRBD2 (6 bases). The CDR3 has 15 residues. CDR1 is SEHNR, CDR2 FQNEAQ, per germline (reference sequence). The CDR3 here is CSSSRGRSSLETQYF. The CDR3, as DNA: TGTTCCAGCAGCCGAGGGAGGTCCAGCCTTGAGACCCAGTACTTC.

V is TRBV5-1 and J is TRBJ2-3; 12 bases map to TRBD2. From germline, CDR1 is SGHRS and CDR2 YFSETQ. V was clipped by 2 bases and J by 0 bases; unmatched bases: 4. This CDR3 comprises 17 residues. The CDR3 sequence is CASSFAGLAGSTDTQYF. As DNA, the CDR3 is TGCGCCAGCAGCTTTGCTGGACTAGCGGGAAGCACAGATACGCAGTATTTT.

This chain uses TRBV12-5 with TRBJ1-6; 8 bases align to TRBD1. This CDR3 region has 15 residues. Trimming removed 0 bases from V and 13 bases from J; junction bases left unmatched: 8. Germline CDR1 and CDR2: LGHNT and FRNRAP. DNA of the CDR3: TGTGCTAGTGGTTTGGTTCGACAGGGGATAACGCCCCTCCACTTT. Translation gives CASGLVRQGITPLHF.

This CDR3 reads CASSSGTGRSPLHF. The DNA of the CDR3 is TGTGCCAGCTCTTCGGGGACAGGGAGGAGTCCCCTCCACTTT. The chain is built from TRBV27 and TRBJ1-6, with 9 bases aligning to TRBD1. V lost 8 bases to trimming and J lost 13 bases; unmatched junction nucleotides: 12. This CDR3 has 14 residues. Germline V CDR1 and CDR2: MNHEY, SMNVEV (reference sequence).

The chain joins TRBV19 to TRBJ2-5, with a tentative D call TRBD2 (5 bases). The CDR3 length is 11 residues. Trimming left V 8 bases short and J 9 bases short, with 13 bases between. Germline loops: CDR1 LNHDA, CDR2 SQIVND (reference sequence). The DNA of the CDR3 is TGTGCCAGTTCGTCCGGGGTGGCCCAGTACTTC. Protein product: CASSSGVAQYF.

J is TRBJ2-1 and V is TRBV7-2; the match to TRBD2 covers 10 bases. Germline V gene sequence: CDR1 SGHTA, CDR2 FQGNSA. V lost 6 bases to trimming and J lost 6 bases; unmatched junction nucleotides: 8. The CDR3 runs 15 residues. The CDR3 loop is CASRPPGLAINEQFF. CDR3 bases: TGTGCCAGCAGGCCACCGGGACTAGCGATCAATGAGCAGTTCTTC.

This clone occurred once. This chain uses TRBV20-1 with TRBJ1-2, with D possibly being TRBD1 (5 bases). Trimming cost V 7 bases and J 8 bases, with 14 bases left between them. The CDR3 extends over 11 amino acids. CDR1 and CDR2 from the germline V gene are DFQATT and SNEGSKA (reference sequence). In DNA, the CDR3 is TGCAGTGGCGACAGAGAGTTCGGCTACACCTTC. Amino acid sequence: CSGDREFGYTF.

This rearrangement joins TRBV6-1 to TRBJ2-7; possibly TRBD2 for D (5 bases). The CDR3 extends over 14 amino acids. The germline V gene has CDR1 MNHNS and CDR2 SASEGT. Trimming removed 7 bases at V and 2 bases at J, with 15 bases between. The CDR3 loop is CASNPREGAYEQYF. CDR3 bases: TGTGCCAGCAATCCCCGTGAGGGTGCCTACGAGCAGTACTTC.